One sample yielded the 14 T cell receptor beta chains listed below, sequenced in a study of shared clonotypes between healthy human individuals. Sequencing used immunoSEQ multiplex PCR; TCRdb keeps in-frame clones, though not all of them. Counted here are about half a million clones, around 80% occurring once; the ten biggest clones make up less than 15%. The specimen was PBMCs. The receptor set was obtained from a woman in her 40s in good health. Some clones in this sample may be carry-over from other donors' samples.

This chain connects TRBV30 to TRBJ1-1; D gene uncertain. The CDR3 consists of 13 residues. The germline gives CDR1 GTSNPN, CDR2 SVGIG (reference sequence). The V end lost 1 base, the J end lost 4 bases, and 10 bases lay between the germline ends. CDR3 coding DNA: TGTGCCTGGAGTGGTACAAGGAGCACTGAAGCTTTCTTT. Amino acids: CAWSGTRSTEAFF.

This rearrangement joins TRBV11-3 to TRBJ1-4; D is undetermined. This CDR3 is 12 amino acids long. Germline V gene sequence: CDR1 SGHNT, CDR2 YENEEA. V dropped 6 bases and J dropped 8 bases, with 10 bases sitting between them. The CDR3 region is CASRRIGEKLFF. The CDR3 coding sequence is TGTGCCAGCAGGCGTATAGGAGAAAAACTGTTTTTT.

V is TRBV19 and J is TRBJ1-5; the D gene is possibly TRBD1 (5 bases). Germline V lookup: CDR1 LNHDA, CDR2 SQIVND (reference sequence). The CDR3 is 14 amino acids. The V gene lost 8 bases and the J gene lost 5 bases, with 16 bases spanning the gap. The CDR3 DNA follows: TGTGCCAGTGGCCCCCGGGGAGGGGATCAGCCCCAGCATTTT. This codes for CASGPRGGDQPQHF.

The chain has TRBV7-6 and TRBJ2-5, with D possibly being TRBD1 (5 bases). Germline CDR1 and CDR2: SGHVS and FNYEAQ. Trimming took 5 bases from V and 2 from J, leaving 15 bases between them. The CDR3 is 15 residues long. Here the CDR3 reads CASSQPSGAQETQYF. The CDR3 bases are TGTGCCAGCAGCCAACCTAGTGGGGCGCAAGAGACCCAGTACTTC.

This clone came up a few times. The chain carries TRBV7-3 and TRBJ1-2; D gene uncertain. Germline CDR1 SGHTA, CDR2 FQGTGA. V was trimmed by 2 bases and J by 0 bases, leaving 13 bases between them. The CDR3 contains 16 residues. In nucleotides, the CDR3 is TGTGCCAGCAGCTTAGGTTTCGCGTCATCTAACTATGGCTACACCTTC. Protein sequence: CASSLGFASSNYGYTF.

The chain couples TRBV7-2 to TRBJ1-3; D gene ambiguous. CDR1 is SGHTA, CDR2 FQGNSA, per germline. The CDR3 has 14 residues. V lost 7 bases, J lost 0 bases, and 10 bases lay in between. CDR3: CASTPLGSGNTIYF. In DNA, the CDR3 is TGTGCCAGCACCCCTCTGGGCTCTGGAAACACCATATATTTT.

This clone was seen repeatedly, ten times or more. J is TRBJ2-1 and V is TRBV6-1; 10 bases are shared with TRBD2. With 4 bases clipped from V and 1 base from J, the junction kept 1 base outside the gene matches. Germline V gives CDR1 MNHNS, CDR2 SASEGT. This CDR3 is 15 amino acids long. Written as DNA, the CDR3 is TGTGCCAGCAGTGTACTAGCGGGATCCTACAATGAGCAGTTCTTC. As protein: CASSVLAGSYNEQFF.

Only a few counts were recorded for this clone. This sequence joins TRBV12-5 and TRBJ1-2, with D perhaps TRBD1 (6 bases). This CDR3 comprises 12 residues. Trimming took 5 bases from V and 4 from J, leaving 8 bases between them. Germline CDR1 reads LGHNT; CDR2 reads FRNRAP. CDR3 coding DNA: TGTGCTAGTGGTCCAGGGGCCTATGGCTACACCTTC. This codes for CASGPGAYGYTF. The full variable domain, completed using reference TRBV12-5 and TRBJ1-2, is DARVTQTPRHKVTEMGQEVTMRCQPILGHNTVFWYRQTMMQGLELLAYFRNRAPLDDSGMPKDRFSAEMPDATLATLKIQPSEPRDSAVYFCASGPGAYGYTFGSGTRLTVV.

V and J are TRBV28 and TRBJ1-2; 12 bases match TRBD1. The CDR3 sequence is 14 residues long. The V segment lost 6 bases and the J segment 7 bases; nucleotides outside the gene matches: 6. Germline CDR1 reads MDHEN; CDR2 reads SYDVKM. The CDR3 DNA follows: TGTGCCAGCAGGGTGGGACAGGGGGCTTTTGGCTACACCTTC. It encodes CASRVGQGAFGYTF.

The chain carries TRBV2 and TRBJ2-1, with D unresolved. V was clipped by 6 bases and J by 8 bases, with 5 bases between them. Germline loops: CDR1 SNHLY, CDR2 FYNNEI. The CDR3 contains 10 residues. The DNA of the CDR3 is TGTGCCAGCAGCCGGGATGAGCAGTTCTTC. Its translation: CASSRDEQFF.

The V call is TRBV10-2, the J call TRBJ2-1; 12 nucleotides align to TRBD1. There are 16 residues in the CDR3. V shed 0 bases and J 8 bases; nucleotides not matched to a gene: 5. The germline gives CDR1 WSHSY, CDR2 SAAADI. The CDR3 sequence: CASSESGTGGVDEQFF. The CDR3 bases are TGCGCCAGCAGTGAGTCCGGGACAGGGGGCGTCGATGAGCAGTTCTTC.

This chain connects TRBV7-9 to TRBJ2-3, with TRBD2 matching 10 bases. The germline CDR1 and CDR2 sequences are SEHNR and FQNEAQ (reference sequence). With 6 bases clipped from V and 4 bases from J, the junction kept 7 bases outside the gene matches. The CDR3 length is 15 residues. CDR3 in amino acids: CASSPGTSDADTQYF. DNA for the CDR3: TGTGCCAGCAGTCCCGGGACTAGCGACGCAGATACGCAGTATTTT.

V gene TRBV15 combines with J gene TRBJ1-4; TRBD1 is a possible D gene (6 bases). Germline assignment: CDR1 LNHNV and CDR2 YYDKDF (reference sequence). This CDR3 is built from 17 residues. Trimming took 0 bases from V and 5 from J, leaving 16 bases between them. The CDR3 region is CATSRDLGGHGNEKLFF. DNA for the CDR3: TGTGCCACCAGCAGAGATTTGGGGGGACATGGGAATGAAAAACTGTTTTTT.

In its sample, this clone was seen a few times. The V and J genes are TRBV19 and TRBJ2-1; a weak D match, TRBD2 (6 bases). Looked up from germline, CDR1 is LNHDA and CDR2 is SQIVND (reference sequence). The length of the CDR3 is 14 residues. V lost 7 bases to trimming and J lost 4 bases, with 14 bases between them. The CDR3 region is CASNGGRFYNEQFF. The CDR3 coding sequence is TGTGCCAGTAATGGAGGGCGGTTTTACAATGAGCAGTTCTTC.